Following are 32 T cell receptor beta chains from one sample sequenced in a study of human T cells and chemical hapten exposure. TCRdb itself ran the 5' RACE reads through MiXCR, one entry per CDR3 protein. The sample holds more than 60,000 distinct CDR3 sequences, 15% seen once. Total RNA was isolated from unfractionated whole blood. These receptors came from a female donor in good health.

The chain recombines TRBV7-2 with TRBJ1-1; D not resolved. The germline CDR1 and CDR2 sequences are SGHTA and FQGNSA. The length of the CDR3 is 15 residues. Trimming removed 6 bases at V and 3 bases at J, with 17 bases between. This CDR3 reads CASSLMGSVYTEAFF. In nucleotides, the CDR3 is TGTGCCAGCAGTTTAATGGGTTCGGTGTACACTGAAGCTTTCTTT.

This chain joins TRBV6-2 or TRBV6-3 and TRBJ1-5; D may be TRBD1 (5 bases). Germline lookup yields CDR1 MNHEY and CDR2 SVGEGT. Trimming left V 0 bases short and J 3 bases short, with 12 bases between. CDR3 length: 16 amino acids. CDR3 DNA sequence: TGTGCCAGCAGTTACTCCGAGACAGCCAACAATCAGCCCCAGCATTTT. Translated, it gives CASSYSETANNQPQHF.

The chain carries TRBV6-1 and TRBJ2-3; 10 bases are a match to TRBD2. Looked up from germline, CDR1 is MNHNS and CDR2 is SASEGT. The length of the CDR3 is 17 residues. The V segment lost 7 bases and the J segment 0 bases; nucleotides outside the gene matches: 10. The CDR3 is CASNVAGGPKSTDTQYF. The CDR3 DNA follows: TGTGCCAGCAATGTAGCGGGAGGACCCAAAAGCACAGATACGCAGTATTTT.

This clonotype was counted only a few times. V gene TRBV7-9 combines with J gene TRBJ2-3; D is ambiguous. CDR1 and CDR2 from the germline V gene are SEHNR and FQNEAQ (reference sequence). V was cut by 3 bases and J by 5 bases, with 12 bases left in between. This CDR3 is built from 14 residues. The CDR3 loop reads CASSFSSFQDTQYF. The CDR3 DNA is TGTGCCAGCAGCTTCTCGAGCTTTCAAGATACGCAGTATTTT.

The J gene is TRBJ2-7, the V gene TRBV30; the D gene is possibly TRBD1 (5 bases). The V gene lost 2 bases and the J gene lost 5 bases, with 13 bases spanning the gap. Germline V gene sequence: CDR1 GTSNPN, CDR2 SVGIG (reference sequence). The CDR3 is made up of 13 amino acids. The CDR3, as DNA: TGTGCCTGGAGTCGACAGTCGTCTCACGAGCAGTACTTC. Translating gives CAWSRQSSHEQYF.

The chain uses TRBV12-3 or TRBV12-4 and TRBJ2-1; TRBD2 agrees at 15 bases. This CDR3 is built from 15 residues. V trimming: 7 bases; J trimming: 7 bases; junction bases outside the gene matches: 5. The CDR3 region is CASTRTSGGGNEQFF. The CDR3 DNA reads as TGTGCCAGCACCAGGACTAGCGGGGGGGGAAATGAGCAGTTCTTC.

The V and J genes are TRBV20-1 and TRBJ1-1; TRBD1 might be the D (5 bases). The length of the CDR3 is 12 residues. V lost 3 bases, J lost 5 bases, and 10 bases lay in between. CDR1 and CDR2 (germline): DFQATT, SNEGSKA (reference sequence). CDR3 loop: CSASKQETEAFF. The CDR3, as DNA: TGCAGTGCTAGTAAACAGGAGACTGAAGCTTTCTTT.

The sample holds many counts of this clonotype. The germline gene is not matched at one end of the junction; a read error may be the cause. The chain is built from TRBV20-1 and TRBJ2-7; 10 bases are shared with TRBD2. Germline V gene lookup returns CDR1 DFQATT and CDR2 SNEGSKA (reference sequence). CDR3 length equals 13 residues. The chain's CDR3 is CSARESLAGMGHF. In DNA form, the CDR3 reads TGCAGTGCTAGAGAATCACTAGCGGGGATGGGGCACTTC.

This clonotype was detected a few times. The chain is built from TRBV6-2 or TRBV6-3 and TRBJ2-2; a possible D gene is TRBD1 (5 bases). There are 14 residues in the CDR3. The germline V and J ends were trimmed by 2 bases and 4 bases, with 8 bases remaining between them. CDR1 and CDR2 (germline): MNHEY, SVGEGT. As DNA, the CDR3 is TGTGCCAGCAGTTACAGGGGATCCACCGGGGAGCTGTTTTTT. It translates to CASSYRGSTGELFF.

The genes are TRBV29-1 and TRBJ2-1, with 8 bases aligning to TRBD1. The CDR3 length is 14 residues. Germline assignment: CDR1 SQVTM and CDR2 ANQGSEA. J gave up 7 bases and V 7 bases, and 12 bases lay outside the gene matches. The DNA of the CDR3 is TGCAGCGCCCTCCGGCAGGGGGCAGTAAATGAGCAGTTCTTC. Translation: CSALRQGAVNEQFF.

The rearrangement joins TRBV20-1 to TRBJ1-4; tentative D call: TRBD1 (6 bases). The CDR3 has 13 residues. Germline CDR1 is DFQATT and CDR2 is SNEGSKA (reference sequence). V lost 3 bases, J lost 4 bases, and 9 bases lay in between. This chain's CDR3 is CSARRTVNEKLFF. The CDR3 DNA reads as TGCAGTGCTAGGAGGACAGTTAATGAAAAACTGTTTTTT.

The genes are TRBV12-3 or TRBV12-4 and TRBJ1-5; D gene uncertain. Trimming took off 3 bases at V and 4 bases at J, with 22 bases between the two ends. CDR3 size: 18 residues. CDR3 coding DNA: TGTGCCAGCAGTTTCGACCCGTTTTTGAGGGCTACTAATCAGCCCCAGCATTTT. Protein: CASSFDPFLRATNQPQHF.

This clonotype has only a few counts. The chain has TRBV3-1 and TRBJ2-1; 7 bases agree with TRBD2. This CDR3 has 16 amino acids. Unmatched junction bases numbered 5, after V lost 1 base and J lost 2 bases. The germline V gene encodes CDR1 LGHDT and CDR2 YNNKEL (reference sequence). The CDR3 coding sequence is TGTGCCAGCAGCCAAGTCCGCGGGAGCGCCTACAATGAGCAGTTCTTC. Its protein product is CASSQVRGSAYNEQFF.

The chain uses TRBV24-1 and TRBJ2-3; D gene ambiguous. V lost 4 bases to trimming and J lost 8 bases, with 12 bases between them. Germline values: CDR1 KGHDR, CDR2 SFDVKD. This CDR3 is built from 13 residues. CDR3 DNA: TGTGCCACCAGTGACTCTGGACGAGTTACGCAGTATTTT. Translating it yields CATSDSGRVTQYF.

The gene calls are TRBV20-1 and TRBJ1-5; no firm D call. Germline CDR1 reads DFQATT; CDR2 reads SNEGSKA (reference sequence). Trimming removed 5 bases from V and 5 bases from J, with 10 bases in between. This CDR3 has 12 amino acids. The CDR3 is CSARSGDQPQHF. DNA of the CDR3: TGCAGTGCTCGGTCAGGTGATCAGCCCCAGCATTTT.

The CDR3 bases are TGTGCCAGCAGTCCCCAGGGAGTCTCTGAAGCTTTCTTT. This sequence encodes CASSPQGVSEAFF. V gene TRBV6-6 combines with J gene TRBJ1-1; possibly TRBD1 for D (5 bases). The CDR3 totals 13 residues. Trimming removed 5 bases from V and 6 bases from J, with 13 bases in between. CDR1 is MNHNY, CDR2 SVGAGI, per germline (reference sequence).

This clonotype appeared a few times. The chain uses TRBV6-5 and TRBJ2-7, with D perhaps TRBD1 or TRBD2 (6 bases each). Trimming left V 10 bases short and J 1 base short, with 17 bases between. CDR3 length equals 14 residues. From germline, CDR1 is MNHEY and CDR2 SVGAGI. The CDR3 spells CAIRRGAHSYEQYF. CDR3 sequence (DNA): TGTGCCATCAGGAGGGGGGCACATTCCTACGAGCAGTACTTC.

This rearrangement joins TRBV6-1 to TRBJ2-3; TRBD2 is a possible D gene (6 bases). The CDR3 totals 13 residues. The germline CDR1 and CDR2 sequences are MNHNS and SASEGT. V was trimmed by 7 bases and J by 5 bases, leaving 13 bases between them. DNA for the CDR3: TGTGCCAGCACCTCGGGAGCCCAAGATACGCAGTATTTT. It is translated as CASTSGAQDTQYF.

The chain combines TRBV7-2 with TRBJ2-7; 8 bases fit TRBD1. V lost 5 bases and J lost 2; bases outside the gene matches: 8. Germline V gives CDR1 SGHTA, CDR2 FQGNSA. The CDR3 covers 15 residues. The CDR3 spells CASSRTGITPYEQYF. In DNA, the CDR3 is TGTGCCAGCAGCCGGACAGGGATCACCCCCTACGAGCAGTACTTC.

The gene calls are TRBV2 and TRBJ2-3; 7 bases line up with TRBD2. Trimming at V came to 7 bases and at J to 1 base, leaving 8 bases not matched to a gene. The CDR3 is 15 residues long. Germline CDR1 SNHLY, CDR2 FYNNEI. CDR3 DNA: TGTGCCAGCACCCGAGCGGGGTCCGGCACAGATACGCAGTATTTT. Its translation: CASTRAGSGTDTQYF.

This clonotype was counted only a few times. V and J are TRBV18 and TRBJ1-1; tentative D call: TRBD1 (6 bases). Germline CDR1 is KGHSH and CDR2 is LQKENI. Trimming shortened V by 2 bases and J by 2 bases, and 9 bases separated the two germline ends. CDR3 size: 14 residues. This CDR3 is CASSPGQLNTEAFF. CDR3 nucleotides: TGTGCCAGCTCACCAGGACAGTTAAACACTGAAGCTTTCTTT.

This clonotype was picked up many times. The chain employs TRBV11-2 and TRBJ2-7; possible D gene TRBD1, 8 bases. The CDR3 contains 15 residues. The germline CDR1 and CDR2 sequences are SGHAT and FQNNGV. V lost 5 bases, J lost 3 bases, and 17 bases lay in between. The chain's CDR3 is CASSPQGGAGYEQYF. The CDR3 nucleotides are TGTGCCAGCAGCCCACAGGGGGGGGCGGGCTACGAGCAGTACTTC.

This clonotype was counted only a few times. The genes are TRBV2 and TRBJ1-5; D is perhaps TRBD1 (5 bases). Between the trimmed V and J ends, which lost 5 bases and 7 bases, there was a span of 12 bases. Germline V lookup: CDR1 SNHLY, CDR2 FYNNEI. CDR3 length: 13 residues. For the CDR3, the DNA is TGTGCCAGCAGTCCGGACAAGGGCCAGCCCCAGCATTTT. It specifies CASSPDKGQPQHF.

This clonotype was observed a handful of times. The V gene is TRBV20-1, the J gene TRBJ2-1; D might be TRBD1 (5 bases). The ends were cut back, 0 bases at V and 3 bases at J, with 15 bases in the middle. CDR3 size: 16 residues. Germline V gene sequence: CDR1 DFQATT, CDR2 SNEGSKA (reference sequence). The CDR3 spells CSARDTQESFYNEQFF. Written as DNA, the CDR3 is TGCAGTGCTAGAGACACACAGGAATCCTTCTACAATGAGCAGTTCTTC.

This sequence joins TRBV10-1 and TRBJ2-3; D is undetermined. The CDR3 loop spans 15 amino acids. The V end was cut by 3 bases, the J end by 2 bases, with 12 bases between. The germline gives CDR1 WNHNN, CDR2 SYGVQD (reference sequence). CDR3 in amino acids: CASSEMEQLTDTQYF. CDR3 bases: TGCGCCAGCAGTGAAATGGAGCAGCTCACAGATACGCAGTATTTT.

The chain employs TRBV29-1 and TRBJ1-4; TRBD1 aligns across 7 bases. Germline CDR1 SQVTM, CDR2 ANQGSEA. V dropped 4 bases and J dropped 8; count of bases not matched to a gene: 4. CDR3 length equals 12 residues. In DNA, the CDR3 is TGCAGCGTTGTGACAGGGTTGGAAAAACTGTTTTTT. Encoded protein: CSVVTGLEKLFF.

This clonotype has only a few counts. The CDR3 sequence: CASSHTGGTNEQFF. In DNA, the CDR3 is TGTGCCAGCAGTCATACAGGGGGCACCAATGAGCAGTTCTTC. The rearrangement uses TRBV7-2 and TRBJ2-1; 9 nucleotides line up with TRBD1. Germline assignment: CDR1 SGHTA and CDR2 FQGNSA. V shed 6 bases, J shed 6 bases, and the junction held 6 bases outside the gene matches. This CDR3 contains 14 residues.

This clonotype showed up just a few times. J is TRBJ2-1 and V is TRBV9, with 12 bases that match TRBD2. CDR3 length: 17 amino acids. CDR1 is SGDLS, CDR2 YYNGEE, per germline. The V gene end was trimmed by 3 bases and the J gene end by 8 bases; junction bases not matched to a gene: 12. CDR3 amino acids: CASSATSSGGGVDEQFF. The DNA of the CDR3 is TGTGCCAGCAGCGCAACCTCTAGCGGGGGGGGGGTCGATGAGCAGTTCTTC.

The J gene is TRBJ2-6, the V gene TRBV7-2; D unresolved. V was shortened by 3 bases and J by 6 bases, with 3 bases between the two germline ends. The CDR3 runs 12 residues. CDR1 and CDR2 from the germline V gene are SGHTA and FQGNSA. Here the CDR3 reads CASSLSANVLTF. The CDR3 nucleotides read TGTGCCAGCAGCTTGTCGGCCAACGTCCTGACTTTC.

The V call is TRBV20-1, the J call TRBJ1-4; D might be TRBD1 (5 bases). The V and J ends lost 0 bases and 7 bases respectively, with 12 bases between them. The CDR3 totals 14 residues. CDR1 is DFQATT and CDR2 is SNEGSKA in the germline V gene (reference sequence). The CDR3: CSARDPLGLEKLFF. The CDR3 bases are TGCAGTGCTAGAGATCCGCTGGGGCTTGAAAAACTGTTTTTT.

This clonotype was found a few times. The chain couples TRBV19 to TRBJ1-5, with TRBD1 as a possible D gene (6 bases). The V gene's germline CDR1 is LNHDA and CDR2 SQIVND (reference sequence). This CDR3 spans 13 amino acids. V dropped 7 bases and J dropped 6 bases, with 13 bases sitting between them. The CDR3 DNA reads TGTGCCAGTAACGGGGGGCTGGGTCAGCCCCAGCATTTT. This translates into CASNGGLGQPQHF.

The V gene is TRBV20-1, the J gene TRBJ1-2, with TRBD1 matching over 8 bases. CDR3 length: 15 residues. The V gene end was trimmed by 2 bases and the J gene end by 5 bases; junction bases not matched to a gene: 10. In germline, CDR1 is DFQATT, CDR2 SNEGSKA (reference sequence). The CDR3 loop is CSARHEPDRAYGYTF. CDR3 bases: TGCAGTGCTAGACATGAACCGGACAGGGCTTATGGCTACACCTTC.